The entry that follows covers one TCR beta chain sequence. The specificity of this receptor is unknown. No base quality information exists; no much larger clone differs at one position. Taken from cysteine to phenylalanine, the CDR3 has 15 residues. Here the CDR3 DNA is all that survives: 45 bases in frame from base 1. The germline V gene gives CDR1 as SGDLS and CDR2 as YYNGEE. The V end gives up 3 bases and the J end 5 bases, leaving 10 bases in the junction not matched to a gene. Separate from the approximately 670-subject first cohort, the validation cohort of 120 subjects was the group to which the donors belonged. The data were obtained in a study of cytomegalovirus exposure and HLA in healthy donors (dated by TCRdb to 2015 to 2018). About the study as a whole: According to a later analysis, the 120 or so validation repertoires were produced on the same platform as the 666 repertoires of the first cohort. The study aimed to test whether cataloging public T cell receptors could reveal signatures of past pathogen exposure. A separate validation cohort of 90 to 150 different subjects was used in addition to the roughly 640-subject first cohort. The study combined high-throughput TCR immunosequencing, statistical association of individual TCRs with disease status, and machine learning to predict cytomegalovirus infection status.

Receptors were amplified or captured by the immunoSEQ multiplex PCR assay. In the paper's pipeline: A statistical classification framework was developed to diagnose cytomegalovirus status using the catalog of TCR beta chain sequences. The immuneACCESS repertoire file appears here via TCRdb, limited to in-frame rearrangements. These files lack a portion of the clones; in checked studies, under half of the deficit traces to unresolved V genes, and the cause of the others is not known. The DNA was the basis for D and trimming; V, J and clone size are from that table. The sample has under 250,000 clones on record, approximately 87% of them singletons. Of the sample, roughly 5.5% is held by the ten largest clones. The paper's findings and limits, for the study overall: Most TCR sequences were seen in very few donors, while some public TCRs were found in many individuals. A total of 150 to 200 TCR beta chains were listed by the study as associated with cytomegalovirus. A later analysis lacked HLA typing for the validation cohort, so it scored co-occurrence in that cohort across all 110 or so repertoires. The authors suggested that the approach could potentially be generalized to other disease states and immunological phenotypes. In vitro tests confirmed that a few of the cytomegalovirus-associated TCR beta chains recognize cytomegalovirus antigens. Cytomegalovirus status was reported to be diagnosed by the classifier with high specificity and sensitivity in both the original and validation cohorts. A later analysis found that TCRs clustered in the first cohort also tended to co-occur in the 120 validation repertoires, with 94% of cluster scores above 0.

The sample consisted of PBMCs. This clonotype was obtained from a woman under 30 in good health and CMV-seronegative. The sequence links TRBV9 to TRBJ2-7; 8 nucleotides in the junction match TRBD2. The bases are TGTGCCAGCAGCGAGCCGACTTGCGGGAGGAACGAGCAGTACTTC. Its protein reads: CASSEPTCGRNEQYF.